This T cell receptor (beta chain) originates from a study of follicular helper T cells after annual influenza vaccination. General study points: Recurrent ICOS+CD38+ cTfh clonotypes included tetramer and AIM influenza-specific ones.

Time point defined: 2015-2016 season, 7 days after influenza vaccination. Method: immunoSEQ multiplex PCR; TCRdb's copy keeps in-frame clones and lacks some. In the table there are more than 5,500 clones, 75% to 90% of which are singletons. On this clone: Its antigen is not known.

CDR1 and CDR2 (germline): SGHAT, FQNNGV. V lost 5 bases to trimming and J lost 5 bases; unmatched junction nucleotides: 10. There are 16 residues in the CDR3. The chain is built from TRBV11-2 and TRBJ2-5; TRBD2 matches at 11 bases. The receptor comes from an adult who received the influenza vaccine. Sequences were derived from CXCR5- memory CD4+ T cells sorted from blood, sampled 7 days after influenza vaccination. The CDR3 sequence: CASSPGLAGRRETQYF. DNA for the CDR3: TGTGCCAGCAGCCCCGGACTAGCGGGTCGCCGGGAGACCCAGTACTTC.